A single sample is the source of the 17 T cell receptor beta chains below, sequenced in a study of metastatic and nonmetastatic thyroid tumors. TCRdb redid the clone calls on the PCR reads using MiXCR. The sample comprises 30,000 to 40,000 clones, 18% of which are singletons, and roughly an eighth rests with the top ten. No patient received treatment before thyroid surgery. Sequenced sample: blood. The receptors were gathered from a male donor with papillary thyroid cancer or a benign thyroid nodule (not recorded which). Some clones in this sample may be carry-over from other donors' samples.

There are many counts of this clone. The chain carries TRBV11-2 and TRBJ2-5; D is ambiguous. Trimming took 2 bases from V and 2 from J, leaving 9 bases between them. Germline V CDR1 and CDR2: SGHAT, FQNNGV. The CDR3 extends over 14 amino acids. CDR3 coding DNA: TGTGCCAGCAGCTTATCTCGGCCACAAGAGACCCAGTACTTC. This sequence encodes CASSLSRPQETQYF.

This clone was detected only a few times. V and J are TRBV19 and TRBJ1-2; weak D call: TRBD1 (5 bases). The germline CDR1 and CDR2 sequences are LNHDA and SQIVND (reference sequence). This CDR3 spans 12 amino acids. V gave up 5 bases and J gave up 6 bases, with 10 bases separating them. DNA of the CDR3: TGTGCCAGTAGTTCGCTGGGGCATGGCTACACCTTC. The encoded protein is CASSSLGHGYTF.

Many counts were recorded for this clone. The chain joins TRBV7-2 to TRBJ1-6; D call uncertain. In germline, CDR1 is SGHTA, CDR2 FQGNSA. Trimming pared 11 bases from V and 0 bases from J, leaving 11 bases between. There are 14 residues in the CDR3. CDR3 residues: CASARSSYNSPLHF. The CDR3 region has the DNA TGTGCCTCTGCCCGGAGCTCCTATAATTCACCCCTCCACTTT.

The sample holds many counts of this clone. The V gene is TRBV20-1, the J gene TRBJ2-5; 9 bases fit TRBD2. Trimming at V came to 3 bases and at J to 5 bases, leaving 7 bases not matched to a gene. The germline V gene has CDR1 DFQATT and CDR2 SNEGSKA (reference sequence). The CDR3 length is 14 residues. In nucleotides, the CDR3 is TGCAGTGCTAGGATTAGCGGGGGCGGGGAGACCCAGTACTTC. It specifies CSARISGGGETQYF.

This clone was seen many times. The chain recombines TRBV7-6 with TRBJ2-4, with TRBD1 matching over 8 bases. The junction had 6 bases not matched to a gene; V was cut back by 5 bases and J by 0 bases. Per germline, CDR1 SGHVS and CDR2 FNYEAQ. There are 16 residues in the CDR3. The CDR3 is CASSPARGQAKNIQYF. For the CDR3, the DNA is TGTGCCAGCAGCCCTGCCAGGGGGCAAGCCAAAAACATTCAGTACTTC.

This clone has a count of ten or more. The chain carries TRBV10-1 and TRBJ2-5; 9 nucleotides align to TRBD1. After removal of 6 bases from V and 1 base from J, the junction contained 6 bases not matched to a gene. The CDR3 extends over 15 amino acids. Germline CDR1 WNHNN, CDR2 SYGVQD (reference sequence). The CDR3 here is CASRDGQGTQETQYF. The DNA of the CDR3 is TGCGCCAGCAGGGACGGACAGGGGACCCAAGAGACCCAGTACTTC.

This sequence joins TRBV12-3 or TRBV12-4 and TRBJ1-2, with unresolved D. CDR3 length: 12 amino acids. V was cut by 3 bases and J by 5 bases, with 7 bases left in between. CDR3 nucleotide sequence: TGTGCCAGCAGTTTTGGCACATATGGCTACACCTTC. Translating gives CASSFGTYGYTF.

With regard to this clone: Different DNA sequences within this sample yield the same CDR3. The V call is TRBV20-1, the J call TRBJ2-7, with 9 bases matching TRBD1. The CDR3 is 14 residues long. Germline CDR1 is DFQATT and CDR2 is SNEGSKA (reference sequence). With 3 bases clipped from V and 7 bases from J, the junction kept 10 bases outside the gene matches. The CDR3 nucleotides read TGCAGTGCTAGGGGACAGGGTGCTTTATATGAGCAGTACTTC. Amino acid sequence: CSARGQGALYEQYF.

The chain combines TRBV6-1 with TRBJ1-2; 9 bases are shared with TRBD1. Trimming at V came to 7 bases and at J to 7 bases, leaving 7 bases not matched to a gene. The CDR3 loop spans 13 amino acids. Germline assignment: CDR1 MNHNS and CDR2 SASEGT. The CDR3 reads CASTLGQGSGYTF. CDR3 nucleotide sequence: TGTGCCAGCACCCTCGGACAGGGGTCTGGCTACACCTTC.

In its sample, this clone was seen many times. This clone may be a read error of a much larger clone one base away. The rearrangement links TRBV25-1 to TRBJ2-7, with D unresolved. CDR3 length: 14 amino acids. Trimming removed 6 bases at V and 2 bases at J, with 14 bases between. Germline V gene sequence: CDR1 MGHDK, CDR2 SYGVNS. In nucleotides, the CDR3 is TGTGCCAGCAGCCGCTGGGCAGAGACCTACGAGCAGTACTTC. Translating gives CASSRWAETYEQYF.

This clone was picked up a small number of times. This chain joins TRBV6-6 and TRBJ2-7; D is ambiguous. The V and J ends lost 2 bases and 3 bases respectively, with 14 bases between them. CDR1 and CDR2 from the germline V gene are MNHNY and SVGAGI (reference sequence). This CDR3 has 15 amino acids. CDR3 DNA: TGTGCCAGCAGTTACGGGTTGGTAGGGAACTACGAGCAGTACTTC. Translation gives CASSYGLVGNYEQYF.

Many counts were recorded for this clone. The rearrangement joins TRBV9 to TRBJ2-3; 7 bases map to TRBD2. Germline V lookup: CDR1 SGDLS, CDR2 YYNGEE. J was trimmed by 3 bases and V by 0 bases; bases with no gene match: 7. There are 16 residues in the CDR3. The CDR3 loop is CASSVEGGSRTDTQYF. DNA for the CDR3: TGTGCCAGCAGCGTAGAGGGAGGGAGCAGGACAGATACGCAGTATTTT.

This clone appeared many times. This rearrangement joins TRBV20-1 to TRBJ2-5, with 7 bases matching TRBD1. V dropped 5 bases and J dropped 5; count of bases not matched to a gene: 5. There are 12 residues in the CDR3. Germline CDR1 DFQATT, CDR2 SNEGSKA (reference sequence). DNA of the CDR3: TGCAGTGCTTACAGGGGTGCCGAGACCCAGTACTTC. Translation gives CSAYRGAETQYF.

This clone appeared a few times. This rearrangement joins TRBV27 to TRBJ2-7; 8 bases align to TRBD2. CDR1 is MNHEY and CDR2 is SMNVEV in the germline V gene (reference sequence). V shed 6 bases, J shed 3 bases, and the junction held 7 bases outside the gene matches. The CDR3 sequence is 14 residues long. The CDR3 spells CASSVGGVGYEQYF. The CDR3 DNA reads as TGTGCCAGCAGCGTCGGGGGGGTGGGCTACGAGCAGTACTTC.

In this sample, this clone turned up many times. The rearrangement links TRBV5-1 to TRBJ2-7, with 9 bases aligning to TRBD1. This CDR3 has 14 residues. Germline V gives CDR1 SGHRS, CDR2 YFSETQ. V gave up 6 bases and J gave up 7 bases; unmatched junction bases: 11. This chain's CDR3 is CASTQTGGSWEQYF. The DNA for the CDR3 is TGCGCCAGCACCCAGACAGGGGGATCTTGGGAGCAGTACTTC.

This clone was detected many times. The chain employs TRBV10-3 and TRBJ2-3; 15 bases agree with TRBD2. Germline CDR1 reads ENHRY; CDR2 reads SYGVKD. There are 15 residues in the CDR3. The J segment lost 4 bases and the V segment lost 7 bases, leaving 3 bases of the junction unmatched. DNA for the CDR3: TGTGCCATCACCAGGACTAGCGGGAGGGCAGATACGCAGTATTTT. This sequence encodes CAITRTSGRADTQYF.

There are many counts of this clone. V gene TRBV9 combines with J gene TRBJ2-1; D could derive from TRBD1 or TRBD2 (5 bases each). Germline V gene sequence: CDR1 SGDLS, CDR2 YYNGEE. V lost 4 bases to trimming and J lost 6 bases, with 14 bases between them. CDR3 size: 14 residues. CDR3 DNA: TGTGCCAGCAGCCTCCGGTCAGGGACCAATGAGCAGTTCTTC. Translating it yields CASSLRSGTNEQFF.